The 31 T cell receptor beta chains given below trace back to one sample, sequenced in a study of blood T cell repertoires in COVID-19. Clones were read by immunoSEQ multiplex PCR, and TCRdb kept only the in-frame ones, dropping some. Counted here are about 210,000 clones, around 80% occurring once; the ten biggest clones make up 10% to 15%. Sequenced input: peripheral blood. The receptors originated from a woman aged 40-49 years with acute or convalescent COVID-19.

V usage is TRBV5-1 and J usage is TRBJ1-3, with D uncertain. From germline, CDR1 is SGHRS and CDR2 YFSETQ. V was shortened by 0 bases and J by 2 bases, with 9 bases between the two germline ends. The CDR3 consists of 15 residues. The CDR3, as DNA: TGCGCCAGCAGCTTGGGATCAGTACCTGGAAACACCATATATTTT. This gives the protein CASSLGSVPGNTIYF.

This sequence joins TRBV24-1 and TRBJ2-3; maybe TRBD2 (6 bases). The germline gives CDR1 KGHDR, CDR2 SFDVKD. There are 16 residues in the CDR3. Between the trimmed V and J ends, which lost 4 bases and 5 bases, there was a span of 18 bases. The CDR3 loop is CATSDSFGGTEDTQYF. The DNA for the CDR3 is TGTGCCACCAGTGACTCGTTCGGGGGTACCGAAGATACGCAGTATTTT.

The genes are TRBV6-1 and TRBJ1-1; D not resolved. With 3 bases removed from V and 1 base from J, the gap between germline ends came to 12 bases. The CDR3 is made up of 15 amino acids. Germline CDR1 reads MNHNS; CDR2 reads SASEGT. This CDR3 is CASSDDTVGNTEAFF. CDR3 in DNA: TGTGCCAGCAGTGACGACACCGTGGGGAACACTGAAGCTTTCTTT.

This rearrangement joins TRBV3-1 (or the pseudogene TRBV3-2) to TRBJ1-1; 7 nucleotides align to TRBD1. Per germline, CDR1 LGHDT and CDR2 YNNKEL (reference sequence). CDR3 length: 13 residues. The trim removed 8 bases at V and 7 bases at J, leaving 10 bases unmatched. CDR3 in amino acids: CASLDRLSNEAFF. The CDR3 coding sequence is TGTGCCAGCTTGGACAGGTTGAGTAATGAAGCTTTCTTT.

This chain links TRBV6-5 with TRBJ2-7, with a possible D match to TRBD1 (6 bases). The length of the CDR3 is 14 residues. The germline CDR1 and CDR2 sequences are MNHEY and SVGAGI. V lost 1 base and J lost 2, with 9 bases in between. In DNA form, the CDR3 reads TGTGCCAGCAGTTACTTAGGGGGTCCCTACGAGCAGTACTTC. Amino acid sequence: CASSYLGGPYEQYF.

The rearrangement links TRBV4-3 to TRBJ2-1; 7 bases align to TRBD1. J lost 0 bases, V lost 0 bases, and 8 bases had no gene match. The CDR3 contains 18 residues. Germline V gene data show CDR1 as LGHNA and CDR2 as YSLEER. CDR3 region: CASSQDLTGFSSYNEQFF. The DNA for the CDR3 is TGCGCCAGCAGCCAAGATCTGACAGGGTTTAGCTCCTACAATGAGCAGTTCTTC.

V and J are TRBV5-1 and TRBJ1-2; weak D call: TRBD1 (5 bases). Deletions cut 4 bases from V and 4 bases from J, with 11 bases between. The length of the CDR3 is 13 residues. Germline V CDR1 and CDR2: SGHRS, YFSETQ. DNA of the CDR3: TGCGCCAGCAGCCTGGACAACAGCTATGGCTACACCTTC. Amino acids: CASSLDNSYGYTF.

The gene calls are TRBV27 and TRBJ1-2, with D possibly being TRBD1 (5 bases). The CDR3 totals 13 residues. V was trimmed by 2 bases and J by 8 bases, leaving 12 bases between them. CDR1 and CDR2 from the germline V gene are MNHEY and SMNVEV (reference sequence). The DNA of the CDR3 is TGTGCCAGCAGTTTAGAGGGGACTGGGGGCTACACCTTC. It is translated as CASSLEGTGGYTF.

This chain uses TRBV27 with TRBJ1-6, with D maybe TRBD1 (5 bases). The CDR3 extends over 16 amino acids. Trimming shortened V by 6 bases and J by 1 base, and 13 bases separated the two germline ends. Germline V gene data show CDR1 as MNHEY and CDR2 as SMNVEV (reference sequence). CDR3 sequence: CASRRFRESYNSPLHF. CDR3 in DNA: TGTGCCAGCAGGCGATTCAGGGAATCCTATAATTCACCCCTCCACTTT.

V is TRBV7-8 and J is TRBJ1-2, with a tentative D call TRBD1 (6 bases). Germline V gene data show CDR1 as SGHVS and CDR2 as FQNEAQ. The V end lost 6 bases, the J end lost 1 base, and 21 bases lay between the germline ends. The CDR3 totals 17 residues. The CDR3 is CASSSSKRGALNYGYTF. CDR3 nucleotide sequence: TGTGCCAGCAGTTCCTCTAAACGGGGGGCGCTTAACTATGGCTACACCTTC.

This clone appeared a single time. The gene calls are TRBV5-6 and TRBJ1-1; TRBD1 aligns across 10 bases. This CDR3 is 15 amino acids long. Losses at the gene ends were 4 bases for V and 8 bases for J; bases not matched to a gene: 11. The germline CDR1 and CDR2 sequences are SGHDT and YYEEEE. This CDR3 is CASSRWGQGIREAFF. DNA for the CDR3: TGTGCCAGCAGCCGATGGGGACAGGGGATCAGGGAAGCTTTCTTT.

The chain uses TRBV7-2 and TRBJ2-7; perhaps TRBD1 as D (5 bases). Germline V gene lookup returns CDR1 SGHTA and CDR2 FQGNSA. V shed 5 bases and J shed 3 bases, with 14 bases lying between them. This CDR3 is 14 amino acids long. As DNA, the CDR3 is TGTGCCAGCAGCCCCATAAGGGGAAACTACGAGCAGTACTTC. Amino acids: CASSPIRGNYEQYF.

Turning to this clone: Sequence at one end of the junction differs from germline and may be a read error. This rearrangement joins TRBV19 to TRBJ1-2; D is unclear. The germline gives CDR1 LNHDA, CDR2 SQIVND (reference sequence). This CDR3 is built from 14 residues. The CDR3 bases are TGTGCCAGCAGTATGGGTTTCCGGGACTATGGCTACACCTTC. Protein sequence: CASSMGFRDYGYTF.

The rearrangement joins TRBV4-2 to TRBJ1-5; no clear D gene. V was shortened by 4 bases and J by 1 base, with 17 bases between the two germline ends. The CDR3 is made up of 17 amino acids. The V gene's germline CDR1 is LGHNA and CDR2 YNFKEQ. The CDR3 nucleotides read TGTGCCAGCAGCCCCTGGGAGGGAGTGAGGAGCAATCAGCCCCAGCATTTT. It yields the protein CASSPWEGVRSNQPQHF.

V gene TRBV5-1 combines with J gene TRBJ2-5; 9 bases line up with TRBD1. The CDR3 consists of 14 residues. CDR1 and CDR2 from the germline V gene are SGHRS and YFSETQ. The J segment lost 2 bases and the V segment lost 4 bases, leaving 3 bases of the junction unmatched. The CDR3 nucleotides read TGCGCCAGCAGCCCAGACAGGGGGCAAGAGACCCAGTACTTC. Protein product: CASSPDRGQETQYF. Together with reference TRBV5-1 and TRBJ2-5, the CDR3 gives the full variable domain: KAGVTQTPRYLIKTRGQQVTLSCSPISGHRSVSWYQQTPGQGLQFLFEYFSETQRNKGNFPGRFSGRQFSNSRSEMNVSTLELGDSALYLCASSPDRGQETQYFGPGTRLLVL.

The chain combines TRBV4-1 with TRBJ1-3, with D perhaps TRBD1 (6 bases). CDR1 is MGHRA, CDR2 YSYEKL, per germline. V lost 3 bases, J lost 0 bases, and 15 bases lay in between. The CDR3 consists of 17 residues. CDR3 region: CASSHLATGISGNTIYF. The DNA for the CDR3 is TGCGCCAGCAGCCATCTCGCAACAGGGATCTCTGGAAACACCATATATTTT.

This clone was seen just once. The CDR3 loop is CASSYAARGYGYTF. CDR3 bases: TGTGCCAGCAGTTACGCTGCCCGGGGCTATGGCTACACCTTC. The gene calls are TRBV6-2 or TRBV6-3 and TRBJ1-2, with D unclear. The germline V gene has CDR1 MNHEY and CDR2 SVGEGT. V was clipped by 2 bases and J by 4 bases, with 11 bases between them. The CDR3 length is 14 residues.

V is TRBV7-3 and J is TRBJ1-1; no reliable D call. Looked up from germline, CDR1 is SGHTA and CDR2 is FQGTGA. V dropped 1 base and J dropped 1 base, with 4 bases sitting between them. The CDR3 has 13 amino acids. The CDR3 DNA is TGTGCCAGCAGCTTAATCGGGAACACTGAAGCTTTCTTT. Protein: CASSLIGNTEAFF.

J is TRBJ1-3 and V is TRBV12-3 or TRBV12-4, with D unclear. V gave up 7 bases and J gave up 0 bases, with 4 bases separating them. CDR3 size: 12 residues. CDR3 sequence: CASILSGNTIYF. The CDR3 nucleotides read TGTGCCAGCATTCTCTCTGGAAACACCATATATTTT.

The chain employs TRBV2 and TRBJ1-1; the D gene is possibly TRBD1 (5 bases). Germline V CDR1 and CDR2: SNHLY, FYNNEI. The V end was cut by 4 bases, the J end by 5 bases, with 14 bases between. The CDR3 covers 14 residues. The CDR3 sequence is CASSGRGTGTEAFF. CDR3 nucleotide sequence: TGTGCCAGCAGTGGTCGGGGGACGGGGACTGAAGCTTTCTTT.

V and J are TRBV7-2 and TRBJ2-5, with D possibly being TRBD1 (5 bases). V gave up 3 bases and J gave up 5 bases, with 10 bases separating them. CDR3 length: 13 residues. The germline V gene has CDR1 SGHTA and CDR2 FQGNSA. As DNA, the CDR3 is TGTGCCAGCAGCTTGGGGCCATGGGAGACCCAGTACTTC. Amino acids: CASSLGPWETQYF.

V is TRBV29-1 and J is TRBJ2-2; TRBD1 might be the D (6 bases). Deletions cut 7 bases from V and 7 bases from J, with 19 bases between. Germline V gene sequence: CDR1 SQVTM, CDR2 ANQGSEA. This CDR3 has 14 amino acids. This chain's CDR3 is CSARGRGVGGELFF. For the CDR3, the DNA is TGCAGCGCCCGGGGCAGGGGTGTCGGCGGGGAGCTGTTTTTT.

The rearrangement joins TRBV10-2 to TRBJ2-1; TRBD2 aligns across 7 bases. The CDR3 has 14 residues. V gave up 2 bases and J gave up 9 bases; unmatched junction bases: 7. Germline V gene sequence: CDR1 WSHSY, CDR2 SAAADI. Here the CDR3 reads CASSERAGDREQFF. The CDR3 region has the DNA TGCGCCAGCAGTGAGAGGGCGGGAGATCGTGAGCAGTTCTTC.

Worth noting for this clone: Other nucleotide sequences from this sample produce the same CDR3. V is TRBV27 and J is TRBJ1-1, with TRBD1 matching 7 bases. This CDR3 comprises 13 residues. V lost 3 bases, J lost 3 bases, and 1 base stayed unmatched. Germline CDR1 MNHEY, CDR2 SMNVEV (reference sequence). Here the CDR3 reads CASSLQGDTEAFF. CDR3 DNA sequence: TGTGCCAGCAGTTTGCAGGGGGACACTGAAGCTTTCTTT.

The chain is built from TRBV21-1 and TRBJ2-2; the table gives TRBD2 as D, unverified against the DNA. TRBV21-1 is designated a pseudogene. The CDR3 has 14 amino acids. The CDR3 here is CASSNGLNTGELFF. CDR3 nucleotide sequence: TGTGCCAGCAGCAATGGACTCAACACCGGGGAGCTGTTTTTT.

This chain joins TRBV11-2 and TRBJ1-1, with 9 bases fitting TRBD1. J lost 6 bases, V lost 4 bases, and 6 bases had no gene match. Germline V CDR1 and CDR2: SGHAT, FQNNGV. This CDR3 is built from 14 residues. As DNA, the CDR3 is TGTGCCAGCAGCTCAGGACAGGGGTGGCCTGAAGCTTTCTTT. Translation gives CASSSGQGWPEAFF.

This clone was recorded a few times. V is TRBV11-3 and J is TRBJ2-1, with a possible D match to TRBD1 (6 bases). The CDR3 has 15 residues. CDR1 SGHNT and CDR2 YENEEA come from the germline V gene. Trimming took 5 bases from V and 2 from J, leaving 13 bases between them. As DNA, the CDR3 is TGTGCCAGCAGCCGAACCCAGGGGACCTACAATGAGCAGTTCTTC. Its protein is CASSRTQGTYNEQFF. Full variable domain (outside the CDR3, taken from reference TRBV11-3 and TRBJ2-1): EAGVVQSPRYKIIEKKQPVAFWCNPISGHNTLYWYLQNLGQGPELLIRYENEEAVDDSQLPKDRFSAERLKGVDSTLKIQPAELGDSAVYLCASSRTQGTYNEQFFGPGTRLTVL.

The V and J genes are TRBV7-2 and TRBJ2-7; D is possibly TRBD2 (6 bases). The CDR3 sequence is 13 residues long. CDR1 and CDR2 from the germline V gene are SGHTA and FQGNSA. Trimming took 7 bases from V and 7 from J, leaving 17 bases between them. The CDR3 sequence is CASTGGIGVEQYF. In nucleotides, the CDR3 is TGTGCCAGCACGGGCGGGATCGGCGTAGAGCAGTACTTC.

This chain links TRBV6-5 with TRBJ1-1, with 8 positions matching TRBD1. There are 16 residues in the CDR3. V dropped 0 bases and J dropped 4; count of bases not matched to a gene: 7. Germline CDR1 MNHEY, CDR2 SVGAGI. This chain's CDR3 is CASSYSRQGLGTEAFF. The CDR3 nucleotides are TGTGCCAGCAGTTACTCAAGACAGGGGCTGGGCACTGAAGCTTTCTTT.

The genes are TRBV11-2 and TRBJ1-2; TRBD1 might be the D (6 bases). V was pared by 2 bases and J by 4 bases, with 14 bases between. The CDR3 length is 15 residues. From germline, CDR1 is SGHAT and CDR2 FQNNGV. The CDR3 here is CASSLRGLVGYGYTF. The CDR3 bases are TGTGCCAGCAGCTTAAGGGGGTTGGTCGGCTATGGCTACACCTTC. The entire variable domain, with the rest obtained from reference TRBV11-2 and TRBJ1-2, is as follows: EAGVAQSPRYKIIEKRQSVAFWCNPISGHATLYWYQQILGQGPKLLIQFQNNGVVDDSQLPKDRFSAERLKGVDSTLKIQPAKLEDSAVYLCASSLRGLVGYGYTFGSGTRLTVV.

The CDR3 region is CASSSGGPSTDTQYF. CDR3 nucleotides: TGTGCCAGCAGCTCCGGAGGGCCCAGCACAGATACGCAGTATTTT. The chain combines TRBV13 with TRBJ2-3, with D tentatively TRBD2 (6 bases). Germline loops: CDR1 PRHDT, CDR2 FYEKMQ (reference sequence). The CDR3 spans 15 residues. Trimming cost V 4 bases and J 0 bases, with 11 bases left between them.